This T cell receptor beta chain was identified during a study of T cell repertoires in cytomegalovirus infection. About the research overall: CMV epitopes used comprised recently identified HLA-C-restricted ones and well-studied HLA-B-restricted ones. CMV infection plus the matching HLA type was flagged by public TCR beta signatures. Broader study findings: Identification of carriers of CMV plus the relevant HLA was achieved through cumulative public TCR beta family frequency.

Each CDR3 protein gets one entry after TCRdb re-called the reads with MiXCR. The table shows 900,000 to 950,000 distinct CDR3 sequences, with approximately 31% occurring only once. With regard to this clonotype: What it recognizes is unknown. Just one base apart from a much larger clone, this may be a read error.

This CDR3 spans 13 amino acids. V was shortened by 5 bases and J by 5 bases, with 9 bases between the two germline ends. Germline-derived CDR1 and CDR2 are SGHVS and FNYEAQ. Sequenced here: cultured CD8+ T cells from PBMCs, sampled from culture after CMV antigen stimulation. The receptor was derived from a human donor in good health (CMV status not recorded). Some clones in this sample may be carry-over from other donors' samples. The V and J genes are TRBV7-6 and TRBJ2-2; no firm D call. The CDR3 is CASSTVGTGELFF. In DNA, the CDR3 is TGTGCCAGCAGCACAGTTGGGACCGGGGAGCTGTTTTTT.